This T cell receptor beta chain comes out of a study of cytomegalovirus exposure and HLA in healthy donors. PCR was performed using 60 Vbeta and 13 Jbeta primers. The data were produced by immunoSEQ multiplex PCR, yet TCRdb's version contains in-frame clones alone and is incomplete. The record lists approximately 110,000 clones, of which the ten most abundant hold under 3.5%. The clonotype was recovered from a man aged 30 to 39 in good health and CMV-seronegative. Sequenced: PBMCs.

CDR3 nucleotide sequence: TGTGCCAGCAGCTTTCCCAATCTAGCGGGAGGGCCTAAAGATAGTGAGCAGTTCTTC. Translated, it gives CASSFPNLAGGPKDSEQFF. This rearrangement joins TRBV5-5 to TRBJ2-1; 12 nucleotides agree with TRBD2. This CDR3 is 19 amino acids long. J was trimmed by 9 bases and V by 2 bases; bases with no gene match: 18. Germline CDR1 SGHKS, CDR2 YYEKEE (reference sequence). Drawing the rest from reference TRBV5-5 and TRBJ2-1, the complete variable domain is DAGVTQSPTHLIKTRGQQVTLRCSPISGHKSVSWYQQVLGQGPQFIFQYYEKEERGRGNFPDRFSARQFPNYSSELNVNALLLGDSALYLCASSFPNLAGGPKDSEQFFGPGTRLTVL.